This is a list of T cell receptor beta chains from one sample in a study of blood T cells in healthy people across ages. TCRdb reanalysed the 5' RACE reads using MiXCR and keeps one entry per CDR3 protein. The data show about 1,600,000 distinct CDR3 sequences, around 39% seen once. Source material: blood. The origin of the receptors is a young woman in good health. Each CDR3 is given with its conserved first and last residue. D genes are given only for firm matches. Where a row states a size, it is once, few, many or the class of an expanded clone; other rows omit it.

>TRBJ1-5|-|TRBV6-5|TRBD1
TGTGCCAGCAGTTCGATAATTTCCGGGACAGGGGGCAAACAGCCCCAGCATTTT
CASSSIISGTGGKQPQHF
>TRBJ2-3|few|TRBV29-1|TRBD2
TGCAGCGCTGAACTAGCGGGAGCAGATACGCAGTATTTT
CSAELAGADTQYF
>TRBJ1-2|few|TRBV29-1|-
TGCAGCGTCGGGAGCGGCTATGGCTACACCTTC
CSVGSGYGYTF
>TRBJ2-7|-|TRBV12-3/TRBV12-4|-
TGTGCCAGCAGTCCCAATCGGTACGAGCAGTACTTC
CASSPNRYEQYF
>TRBJ2-3|many|TRBV7-2|TRBD2
TGTGCCAGCAGTTTACTAGCGGGGGTAACAGATACGCAGTATTTT
CASSLLAGVTDTQYF
>TRBJ2-7|few|TRBV6-5|-
TGTGCCAGCCAAGCGGGTAGGAGCGAGCAGTACTTC
CASQAGRSEQYF
>TRBJ2-3|few|TRBV13|TRBD2
TGTGCCAGCAGCTTAGGCGGCGCGGTAGCGGGAGGAGCAGATACGCAGTATTTT
CASSLGGAVAGGADTQYF
>TRBJ2-7|-|TRBV29-1|TRBD1
TGCAGCGCCCGACAGGGTCAAGAGGCCCAGTACTTC
CSARQGQEAQYF
>TRBJ1-5|many|TRBV12-3/TRBV12-4|TRBD1
TGTGCCAGCAGCCACCGGACAGGGATGTCGAATCAGCCCCAGCATTTT
CASSHRTGMSNQPQHF
>TRBJ2-7|-|TRBV6-1|TRBD2
TGTGCCAGCAGTGAGAAGCGGGAGGGCTCCGAGCAGTACTTC
CASSEKREGSEQYF
>TRBJ2-1|-|TRBV12-3/TRBV12-4|TRBD2
TGTGCCAGCAGCTCTAGCGGAGGCTCCTACAGTGAGCAGTTCTTC
CASSSSGGSYSEQFF
>TRBJ2-7|-|TRBV28|-
TGTGCCAGTTACAGTGGCAGGGGCTACGAGCAGTACTTC
CASYSGRGYEQYF
>TRBJ1-5|once|TRBV6-2/TRBV6-3|-
TGTGCCAGCAGCGAGGCACAGTACCAGCATAGCAATCAGCCCCAGCATTTT
CASSEAQYQHSNQPQHF
>TRBJ2-1|-|TRBV3-1|-
TGTGCCAGCAGCCAAGACTTGACCCAGGAAGAGACCCAGTTCTTC
CASSQDLTQEETQFF
>TRBJ2-2|once|TRBV6-5|-
TGTGCCAGCAGCAGACTAGGGGAGTCCGGGGAGCTGTTTTTT
CASSRLGESGELFF
>TRBJ2-7|-|TRBV5-1|TRBD1
TGCGCCAGCAGCGCGGGACAGGTCTCCTACGAGCAGTACTTC
CASSAGQVSYEQYF
>TRBJ2-7|-|TRBV27|TRBD2
TGTGCCAGCAGTTTGCGTAGCGGGGGAGACTACGAGCAGTACTTC
CASSLRSGGDYEQYF
>TRBJ1-2|-|TRBV29-1|TRBD1
TGCAGCGTCGCCCCGGGGACAGGGGACTATGGCTACACCTTC
CSVAPGTGDYGYTF
>TRBJ2-4|-|TRBV6-1|-
TGTGCCAGCAGCCCCGTCCTTATGGGCACGGGCTTAGCCAAAAACATTCAGTACTTC
CASSPVLMGTGLAKNIQYF
>TRBJ1-6|-|TRBV6-1|-
TGTGCCAGCAGTGAAACATCCTTCTCCTATAATTCACCCCTCCACTTT
CASSETSFSYNSPLHF
>TRBJ2-5|-|TRBV20-1|TRBD2
TGCAGTGCTAGGGGGTGGCGGGGGGGCGTAAAGACCCAGTACTTC
CSARGWRGGVKTQYF
>TRBJ2-1|-|TRBV12-3/TRBV12-4|-
TGTGCCAGCAGTTTTGCCCCGTCCCGGGCGGCGACACCCAATGAGCAGTTCTTC
CASSFAPSRAATPNEQFF
>TRBJ2-2|-|TRBV28|TRBD1
TGTGCCAGCAGTGGGACAGGGAAAACCGGGGAGCTGTTTTTT
CASSGTGKTGELFF
>TRBJ2-5|-|TRBV28|TRBD1
TGTGCCAGCAGTGCGGACAGGGGAGGGACCCAGTACTTC
CASSADRGGTQYF
>TRBJ1-4|-|TRBV12-3/TRBV12-4|-
TGTGCCAGCAGTTCAATGGACTCTGCTAATGAAAAACTGTTTTTT
CASSSMDSANEKLFF
>TRBJ1-1|-|TRBV4-1|TRBD1
TGCGCCAGCAGCCAACCTGACAGGGTAGGCGTGAACACTGAAGCTTTCTTT
CASSQPDRVGVNTEAFF
>TRBJ2-1|-|TRBV4-1|TRBD2
TGCGCCAGCAGCCCCGGGACTAGCGCACTTGATGAGCAGTTCTTC
CASSPGTSALDEQFF
>TRBJ2-6|few|TRBV7-2|-
TGTGCCAGCAGCTTATTTTTCGAAGGAGCTTCTGGGGCCAACGTCCTGACTTTC
CASSLFFEGASGANVLTF
>TRBJ1-1|-|TRBV28|TRBD1
TGTGCCAGCAGCGAGACAGGGGGCAATAAGGACACTGAAGCTTTCTTT
CASSETGGNKDTEAFF
>TRBJ2-3|-|TRBV3-1|TRBD2
TGTGCCAGCAGACGATCTAGCGGGGGGAGGGCAGATACGCAGTATTTT
CASRRSSGGRADTQYF
>TRBJ1-2|few|TRBV29-1|TRBD1
TGCAGCGTTAACCAGGGGGCCGTCTATGGCTACACCTTC
CSVNQGAVYGYTF
>TRBJ2-5|-|TRBV15|-
TGTGCCACCAGCGGGACACAAGAGACCCAGTACTTC
CATSGTQETQYF
>TRBJ2-7|-|TRBV10-3|-
TGTGCCACAGGGGGGGACCCCTACGAGCAGTACTTC
CATGGDPYEQYF
>TRBJ2-3|few|TRBV6-5|TRBD2
TGTGCCAGCAGTTACCGCATCCCGGGACTAGCGGGCACAGATACGCAGTATTTT
CASSYRIPGLAGTDTQYF
>TRBJ2-1|many|TRBV7-9|-
TGTGCCAGCAGCTTAACTCCGGGACGATACAATGAGCAGTTCTTC
CASSLTPGRYNEQFF
>TRBJ2-7|-|TRBV5-1|-
TGCGCCAGCTCCAGGACGGGAAGTGGGGCTTACGAGCAGTACTTC
CASSRTGSGAYEQYF
>TRBJ2-1|-|TRBV21-1|-
TGTGCCAGCAGCAAAAAAGAGCCCGGGACTAGCGGGAGTCTCTACAATGAGCAGTTCTTC
CASSKKEPGTSGSLYNEQFF